These 28 T cell receptor beta chains originate from one sample sequenced in a study of T cell responses to AZD1222 COVID-19 vaccine. The table came from immunoSEQ multiplex PCR; TCRdb's copy has only in-frame clones and leaves some out. In the table there are some 130,000 clones, just under 95% of which are singletons. The sample here was peripheral blood, taken 28 days after the second AZD1222 dose. The receptors were sampled from an adult who received the AZD1222 COVID-19 vaccine.

V gene TRBV27 combines with J gene TRBJ1-4; TRBD1 aligns across 8 bases. The CDR3 has 16 residues. The germline CDR1 and CDR2 sequences are MNHEY and SMNVEV (reference sequence). With 1 base clipped from V and 8 bases from J, the junction kept 9 bases outside the gene matches. CDR3 loop: CASSLFHTGGQEKLFF. The CDR3 DNA sequence: TGTGCCAGCAGTTTATTCCATACAGGGGGTCAAGAAAAACTGTTTTTT. The full variable domain, with the rest looked up from reference TRBV27 and TRBJ1-4, is EAQVTQNPRYLITVTGKKLTVTCSQNMNHEYMSWYRQDPGLGLRQIYYSMNVEVTDKGDVPEGYKVSRKEKRNFPLILESPSPNQTSLYFCASSLFHTGGQEKLFFGSGTQLSVL.

This clone was recorded once. The CDR3 sequence is CASSKNAREQFF. For the CDR3, the DNA is TGTGCCAGCAGTAAAAACGCGAGGGAGCAGTTCTTC. V gene TRBV12-3 or TRBV12-4 combines with J gene TRBJ2-1, with D unclear. With 5 bases removed from V and 10 bases from J, the gap between germline ends came to 12 bases. The CDR3 is 12 amino acids.

The genes are TRBV11-3 and TRBJ2-3; 7 nucleotides match TRBD2. CDR3 length: 15 residues. The V and J ends lost 4 bases and 0 bases, in that order; junction bases with no gene match: 4. Germline V gene data show CDR1 as SGHNT and CDR2 as YENEEA. CDR3 DNA: TGTGCCAGCAGCTGGGGCGGGGGTAGCACAGATACGCAGTATTTT. This encodes CASSWGGGSTDTQYF.

This rearrangement joins TRBV9 to TRBJ1-3; D not resolved. Deletions cut 0 bases from V and 3 bases from J, with 10 bases between. The CDR3 is 15 residues long. Germline lookup yields CDR1 SGDLS and CDR2 YYNGEE. The CDR3 here is CASSVDGGIGNTIYF. DNA of the CDR3: TGTGCCAGCAGCGTAGACGGAGGTATTGGAAACACCATATATTTT.

This clone was detected only once. The J gene is TRBJ1-2, the V gene TRBV5-1; D gene ambiguous. In germline, CDR1 is SGHRS, CDR2 YFSETQ. The ends were cut back, 3 bases at V and 8 bases at J, with 14 bases in the middle. This CDR3 spans 13 amino acids. The CDR3 DNA sequence: TGCGCCAGCAGCTCGGGCCTATTTTGGGGCTACACCTTC. Its protein is CASSSGLFWGYTF. Together with reference TRBV5-1 and TRBJ1-2, the CDR3 gives the full variable domain: KAGVTQTPRYLIKTRGQQVTLSCSPISGHRSVSWYQQTPGQGLQFLFEYFSETQRNKGNFPGRFSGRQFSNSRSEMNVSTLELGDSALYLCASSSGLFWGYTFGSGTRLTVV.

In this sample, this clone turned up once. The V and J genes are TRBV28 and TRBJ2-4, with 7 bases fitting TRBD2. Per germline, CDR1 MDHEN and CDR2 SYDVKM. The ends lost 5 bases at V and 0 bases at J; junction bases unmatched: 4. This CDR3 contains 15 residues. In nucleotides, the CDR3 is TGTGCCAGCAGTCCCACGGGGGGAGCCAAAAACATTCAGTACTTC. Protein product: CASSPTGGAKNIQYF.

J is TRBJ2-2 and V is TRBV18; D uncertain. Germline CDR1 KGHSH, CDR2 LQKENI. Trimming shortened V by 2 bases and J by 1 base, and 11 bases separated the two germline ends. The CDR3 is made up of 16 amino acids. The CDR3 DNA reads as TGTGCCAGCTCACCAGCGATCGTAGGGAACACCGGGGAGCTGTTTTTT. It specifies CASSPAIVGNTGELFF.

The chain employs TRBV19 and TRBJ2-6, with unresolved D. The V and J ends lost 2 bases and 2 bases respectively, with 7 bases between them. There are 15 residues in the CDR3. The germline V gene encodes CDR1 LNHDA and CDR2 SQIVND (reference sequence). In nucleotides, the CDR3 is TGTGCCAGTAGTATAACCAGCGCTGGGGCCAACGTCCTGACTTTC. Protein product: CASSITSAGANVLTF. Together with reference TRBV19 and TRBJ2-6, the CDR3 gives the full variable domain: DGGITQSPKYLFRKEGQNVTLSCEQNLNHDAMYWYRQDPGQGLRLIYYSQIVNDFQKGDIAEGYSVSREKKESFPLTVTSAQKNPTAFYLCASSITSAGANVLTFGAGSRLTVL.

The V and J genes are TRBV2 and TRBJ2-3; TRBD1 aligns across 12 bases. Trimming at V came to 4 bases and at J to 4 bases, leaving 6 bases not matched to a gene. Germline V lookup: CDR1 SNHLY, CDR2 FYNNEI. The CDR3 length is 16 residues. The DNA for the CDR3 is TGTGCCAGCAGTGTATTTGGGACAGGGGGCCCAGATACGCAGTATTTT. Translating it yields CASSVFGTGGPDTQYF.

Only a few counts were recorded for this clone. The chain employs TRBV5-6 and TRBJ1-5, with D unresolved. There are 14 residues in the CDR3. The germline CDR1 and CDR2 sequences are SGHDT and YYEEEE. Trimming cost V 3 bases and J 4 bases, with 11 bases left between them. The CDR3 protein is CASSWASGNQPQHF. The CDR3 bases are TGTGCCAGCAGCTGGGCGTCGGGAAATCAGCCCCAGCATTTT.

This clone was recorded once. The rearrangement uses TRBV18 and TRBJ2-6; D gene uncertain. The CDR3 length is 17 residues. Germline CDR1 reads KGHSH; CDR2 reads LQKENI. Trimming removed 3 bases at V and 2 bases at J, with 14 bases between. In nucleotides, the CDR3 is TGTGCCAGCTCACCGCTCTCTGTCGGGCCTGGGGCCAACGTCCTGACTTTC. Residues: CASSPLSVGPGANVLTF. The full variable domain, in which reference TRBV18 and TRBJ2-6 provide the parts outside the CDR3, is NAGVMQNPRHLVRRRGQEARLRCSPMKGHSHVYWYRQLPEEGLKFMVYLQKENIIDESGMPKERFSAEFPKEGPSILRIQQVVRGDSAAYFCASSPLSVGPGANVLTFGAGSRLTVL.

The rearrangement uses TRBV7-8 and TRBJ1-5; 8 positions agree with TRBD1. With V trimmed by 7 bases and J by 2 bases, 7 bases remained unmatched. The CDR3 loop spans 15 amino acids. Germline V lookup: CDR1 SGHVS, CDR2 FQNEAQ. DNA for the CDR3: TGTGCCAGCACCCAAAAGACAGGGGGCAATCAGCCCCAGCATTTT. Translated: CASTQKTGGNQPQHF.

This sequence joins TRBV7-2 and TRBJ1-2; D is unclear. The CDR3 consists of 13 residues. V lost 2 bases, J lost 4 bases, and 8 bases lay in between. Germline V CDR1 and CDR2: SGHTA, FQGNSA. The CDR3 nucleotides read TGTGCCAGCAGCTTACTCACTCTCTATGGCTACACCTTC. Translated: CASSLLTLYGYTF.

The rearrangement links TRBV9 to TRBJ2-7, with D maybe TRBD1 (5 bases). The V gene's germline CDR1 is SGDLS and CDR2 YYNGEE. The ends were cut back, 4 bases at V and 6 bases at J, with 14 bases in the middle. The CDR3 consists of 13 residues. The CDR3 nucleotides read TGTGCCAGCAGCCCAAACCAGGGCATCGAGCAGTACTTC. This codes for CASSPNQGIEQYF.

The chain links TRBV29-1 to TRBJ2-1; D might be TRBD1 (5 bases). The CDR3 length is 16 residues. The germline CDR1 and CDR2 sequences are SQVTM and ANQGSEA. With 1 base removed from V and 4 bases from J, the gap between germline ends came to 17 bases. CDR3 in DNA: TGCAGCGTTGAAGCCGACAGCCCCTACGTTTACAATGAGCAGTTCTTC. Protein product: CSVEADSPYVYNEQFF.

This chain joins TRBV7-9 and TRBJ1-6, with D possibly being TRBD1 (5 bases). This CDR3 region has 13 residues. Germline loops: CDR1 SEHNR, CDR2 FQNEAQ (reference sequence). V lost 5 bases to trimming and J lost 10 bases, with 12 bases between them. Here the CDR3 DNA reads TGTGCCAGCAGCATAAGTGGGGGATCACCCCTCCACTTT. Its protein product is CASSISGGSPLHF.

CDR3 in DNA: TGTGCCAGCTCACTACTAACTAGCGGGGGTTACAATGAGCAGTTCTTC. Translating it yields CASSLLTSGGYNEQFF. This sequence joins TRBV18 and TRBJ2-1, with 11 bases aligning to TRBD2. The germline gives CDR1 KGHSH, CDR2 LQKENI. The CDR3 runs 16 residues. The junction had 6 bases not matched to a gene; V was cut back by 4 bases and J by 4 bases.

This clone was recorded a few times. The chain links TRBV2 to TRBJ2-2; maybe TRBD2 (5 bases). Germline CDR1 and CDR2: SNHLY and FYNNEI. CDR3 size: 14 residues. The germline V and J ends were trimmed by 6 bases and 1 base, with 9 bases remaining between them. CDR3 DNA sequence: TGTGCCAGCAGAGAGGGTCTGAACACCGGGGAGCTGTTTTTT. Amino acids: CASREGLNTGELFF.

The V call is TRBV12-3 or TRBV12-4, the J call TRBJ1-4, with D hard to call. V was trimmed by 1 base and J by 10 bases, leaving 1 base between them. The CDR3 covers 10 residues. Here the CDR3 DNA reads TGTGCCAGCAGTTTAGTAAAACTGTTTTTT. It yields the protein CASSLVKLFF.

CDR3 residues: CASSPLSGGFSTDTQYF. In DNA, the CDR3 is TGTGCCAGCAGCCCCCTGTCCGGGGGGTTTAGTACAGATACGCAGTATTTT. The rearrangement links TRBV11-2 to TRBJ2-3; 7 bases fit TRBD2. Losses at the gene ends were 5 bases for V and 3 bases for J; bases not matched to a gene: 14. The CDR3 length is 17 residues. Looked up from germline, CDR1 is SGHAT and CDR2 is FQNNGV.

The chain uses TRBV3-1 (or the pseudogene TRBV3-2) and TRBJ2-7; D is possibly TRBD1 (6 bases). The CDR3 is 13 amino acids. Germline CDR1 and CDR2: LGHDT and YNNKEL (reference sequence). Trimming removed 1 base at V and 3 bases at J, with 7 bases between. DNA for the CDR3: TGTGCCAGCAGCCAAGTCAGGGGCTACGAGCAGTACTTC. Amino acid sequence: CASSQVRGYEQYF.

This clone was detected only once. The rearrangement uses TRBV9 and TRBJ2-2; unclear D gene. Germline CDR1 is SGDLS and CDR2 is YYNGEE. V lost 3 bases and J lost 9, with 12 bases in between. This CDR3 has 13 amino acids. The CDR3 protein is CASSERRGRELFF. The CDR3 DNA follows: TGTGCCAGCAGCGAGAGGCGCGGACGGGAGCTGTTTTTT.

The rearrangement uses TRBV28 and TRBJ2-2; maybe TRBD2 (5 bases). In germline, CDR1 is MDHEN, CDR2 SYDVKM. The V end lost 6 bases, the J end lost 5 bases, and 10 bases lay between the germline ends. This CDR3 region has 13 residues. CDR3 sequence reads: CASSLPGTGELFF. The CDR3 nucleotides are TGTGCCAGCAGCCTCCCGGGAACCGGGGAGCTGTTTTTT.

The genes are TRBV19 and TRBJ2-2; TRBD2 aligns across 15 bases. CDR1 and CDR2 (germline): LNHDA, SQIVND (reference sequence). The CDR3 is made up of 15 amino acids. J was trimmed by 8 bases and V by 4 bases; bases with no gene match: 2. CDR3 in amino acids: CASSRGLAGGGELFF. For the CDR3, the DNA is TGTGCCAGTAGTAGGGGACTAGCGGGAGGAGGGGAGCTGTTTTTT.

J is TRBJ2-1 and V is TRBV29-1; D possibly corresponds to TRBD2 (5 bases). CDR3 length: 13 residues. V dropped 3 bases and J dropped 1 base, with 7 bases sitting between them. CDR1 is SQVTM and CDR2 is ANQGSEA in the germline V gene. The CDR3 coding sequence is TGCAGCGTTGACGGGGTGTCCTACAATGAGCAGTTCTTC. It codes for CSVDGVSYNEQFF.

The rearrangement uses TRBV7-9 and TRBJ1-6; 7 bases are shared with TRBD1. CDR1 is SEHNR and CDR2 is FQNEAQ in the germline V gene (reference sequence). The CDR3 has 15 residues. J gave up 6 bases and V 5 bases, and 7 bases lay outside the gene matches. CDR3 residues: CASSPPGQLNSPLHF. DNA for the CDR3: TGTGCCAGCAGCCCGCCGGGACAGCTTAATTCACCCCTCCACTTT.

The chain couples TRBV11-2 to TRBJ1-1; tentatively, D is TRBD1 (5 bases). Germline V gene lookup returns CDR1 SGHAT and CDR2 FQNNGV. This CDR3 region has 15 residues. Trimming took 1 base from V and 3 from J, leaving 12 bases between them. CDR3 residues: CASSLVGTEHTEAFF. In DNA form, the CDR3 reads TGTGCCAGCAGCTTAGTTGGGACCGAGCACACTGAAGCTTTCTTT.

This clone was picked up a small number of times. This sequence joins TRBV7-6 and TRBJ2-7; weak D call: TRBD1 (6 bases). The CDR3 covers 17 residues. The germline CDR1 and CDR2 sequences are SGHVS and FNYEAQ. V gave up 1 base and J gave up 1 base, with 17 bases separating them. In nucleotides, the CDR3 is TGTGCCAGCAGCTTAGGGGTGGCAGGGGAAAATTCCTACGAGCAGTACTTC. Translation gives CASSLGVAGENSYEQYF.